This T cell receptor beta chain was recorded in a study of blood T cell repertoires in COVID-19. Study in general: Spain, Italy and the United States supplied samples that represented acute and convalescent COVID-19. Nucleic acid was either cDNA or gDNA, and it came from T cells, B-cell-depleted T cells, or PBMCs.

Between the trimmed V and J ends, which lost 0 bases and 13 bases, there was a span of 19 bases. Germline CDR1 is MNHEY and CDR2 is SVGAGI. The CDR3 runs 14 residues. Authors' processing steps: Cell counts per sample came from amplifying reference gene primers. Here immunoSEQ multiplex PCR was the method, and the copy in TCRdb shows in-frame clones only, minus some. D and trimming were read from the DNA, whereas the V and J calls and clone size are those reported in that table. The data show about 480,000 clones, more than 75% seen once. This TCR came from a woman aged 40 to 55 who had recovered from COVID-19. The material sequenced was PBMCs or T cells enriched from blood (not recorded which). The rearrangement links TRBV6-5 to TRBJ2-7; a possible D gene is TRBD1 (6 bases). Written as DNA, the CDR3 is TGTGCCAGCAGTTACTCGAGTAGTGGCAGGGGCACCTACTTC. It is translated as CASSYSSSGRGTYF.